These 24 T cell receptor beta chains came from one sample sequenced in a study of T cell responses to AZD1222 COVID-19 vaccine. Profiled with immunoSEQ multiplex PCR; TCRdb holds only in-frame clones, not every one. In the table there are 150,000 to 200,000 clones, roughly 94% of which are singletons. The source was peripheral blood, collected on day 0 of AZD1222 vaccination. The source of these receptors is an adult in good health.

The chain uses TRBV19 and TRBJ2-6, with a tentative D call TRBD2 (6 bases). The V gene lost 5 bases and the J gene lost 0 bases, with 11 bases spanning the gap. The CDR3 is 16 residues long. Germline values: CDR1 LNHDA, CDR2 SQIVND (reference sequence). CDR3 residues: CASSAGRRSGANVLTF. As DNA, the CDR3 is TGTGCCAGTAGTGCGGGACGGCGCTCTGGGGCCAACGTCCTGACTTTC.

This clone was counted between two and nine times. CDR3 sequence reads: CSVGGGADGYTF. The CDR3 coding sequence is TGCAGCGTTGGAGGGGGCGCAGATGGCTACACCTTC. The genes are TRBV29-1 and TRBJ1-2; the match to TRBD1 covers 7 bases. Germline loops: CDR1 SQVTM, CDR2 ANQGSEA. CDR3 length: 12 residues. The junction had 5 bases not matched to a gene; V was cut back by 4 bases and J by 6 bases.

This chain uses TRBV9 with TRBJ1-1; possibly TRBD1 for D (5 bases). V shed 4 bases and J shed 1 base, with 11 bases lying between them. Germline values: CDR1 SGDLS, CDR2 YYNGEE. The CDR3 length is 14 residues. DNA of the CDR3: TGTGCCAGCAGCACTTACGGGGGGAACACTGAAGCTTTCTTT. Translated: CASSTYGGNTEAFF.

The chain employs TRBV7-9 and TRBJ1-5; D unclear. V lost 3 bases to trimming and J lost 11 bases, with 11 bases between them. Germline CDR1 and CDR2: SEHNR and FQNEAQ (reference sequence). The CDR3 extends over 12 amino acids. CDR3 sequence: CASSFEGRAQHF. Here the CDR3 DNA reads TGTGCCAGCAGCTTCGAGGGCCGGGCCCAGCATTTT.

This clone came up once. This sequence joins TRBV12-3 or TRBV12-4 and TRBJ1-2; no definite D call. The CDR3 is 13 amino acids. Trimming took off 7 bases at V and 8 bases at J, with 17 bases between the two ends. The CDR3 DNA follows: TGTGCCAGCACCGTCAGCTCCCAGTGGGGCTACACCTTC. It specifies CASTVSSQWGYTF.

V and J are TRBV28 and TRBJ2-7, with TRBD2 as a possible D gene (5 bases). Trimming shortened V by 10 bases and J by 0 bases, and 13 bases separated the two germline ends. This CDR3 is 13 amino acids long. Per germline, CDR1 MDHEN and CDR2 SYDVKM. CDR3 nucleotide sequence: TGTGCCACCAGGACTCTTGGCTCCTACGAGCAGTACTTC. Translated: CATRTLGSYEQYF. Full variable domain (remainder filled in from reference TRBV28 and TRBJ2-7): DVKVTQSSRYLVKRTGEKVFLECVQDMDHENMFWYRQDPGLGLRLIYFSYDVKMKEKGDIPEGYSVSREKKERFSLILESASTNQTSMYLCATRTLGSYEQYFGPGTRLTVT.

This chain joins TRBV4-2 and TRBJ2-1; D not resolved. This CDR3 region has 14 residues. Germline CDR1 LGHNA, CDR2 YNFKEQ. V shed 0 bases and J shed 6 bases, with 9 bases lying between them. Written as DNA, the CDR3 is TGTGCCAGCAGCCAAGATGGGCTCCCCAATGAGCAGTTCTTC. Residues: CASSQDGLPNEQFF.

J is TRBJ2-2 and V is TRBV18; the D gene is possibly TRBD2 (5 bases). V dropped 6 bases and J dropped 1 base, with 12 bases sitting between them. CDR1 and CDR2 from the germline V gene are KGHSH and LQKENI. The CDR3 runs 15 residues. The DNA of the CDR3 is TGTGCCAGCTCCTCTAGCACCCTGAACACCGGGGAGCTGTTTTTT. It is translated as CASSSSTLNTGELFF.

This CDR3 is CASSLSRASGHNEQFF. CDR3 nucleotide sequence: TGTGCCAGCAGTTTAAGTCGAGCTAGCGGGCACAATGAGCAGTTCTTC. The V and J genes are TRBV27 and TRBJ2-1; 8 nucleotides align to TRBD2. The CDR3 runs to 16 residues. V lost 2 bases, J lost 5 bases, and 8 bases stayed unmatched. CDR1 and CDR2 from the germline V gene are MNHEY and SMNVEV (reference sequence).

The rearrangement links TRBV19 to TRBJ1-4; no definite D call. Trimming stripped 7 bases from V and 10 bases from J, with 13 bases between. From germline, CDR1 is LNHDA and CDR2 SQIVND (reference sequence). This CDR3 region has 12 residues. The CDR3 nucleotides read TGTGCCAGTACGGCGACGTGGGGAAAACTGTTTTTT. It specifies CASTATWGKLFF. The full variable domain, completed using reference TRBV19 and TRBJ1-4, is DGGITQSPKYLFRKEGQNVTLSCEQNLNHDAMYWYRQDPGQGLRLIYYSQIVNDFQKGDIAEGYSVSREKKESFPLTVTSAQKNPTAFYLCASTATWGKLFFGSGTQLSVL.

V gene TRBV15 combines with J gene TRBJ1-4; possible D gene TRBD1, 5 bases. There are 15 residues in the CDR3. The ends were cut back, 1 base at V and 8 bases at J, with 14 bases in the middle. Looked up from germline, CDR1 is LNHNV and CDR2 is YYDKDF (reference sequence). CDR3 coding DNA: TGTGCCACCAGCAGAGTGATCGGGGACGGCGAAAAACTGTTTTTT. As protein: CATSRVIGDGEKLFF.

V is TRBV12-3 or TRBV12-4 and J is TRBJ1-2; 9 nucleotides match TRBD1. The CDR3 extends over 12 amino acids. The V gene end was trimmed by 7 bases and the J gene end by 7 bases; junction bases not matched to a gene: 4. CDR3 DNA: TGTGCCAGCAAGGACAGGGGAGGTGGCTACACCTTC. It encodes CASKDRGGGYTF.

The J gene is TRBJ1-1, the V gene TRBV6-5, with D perhaps matching TRBD1 (6 bases). CDR3 length equals 15 residues. V was cut by 5 bases and J by 1 base, with 14 bases left in between. Looked up from germline, CDR1 is MNHEY and CDR2 is SVGAGI. The CDR3 nucleotides read TGTGCCAGCAGTACACCCTGGGGGCCGAACACTGAAGCTTTCTTT. Its protein is CASSTPWGPNTEAFF.

The chain carries TRBV7-8 and TRBJ1-1; D remains unclear. Germline V gene sequence: CDR1 SGHVS, CDR2 FQNEAQ. V lost 5 bases and J 8 bases, leaving 15 bases between the germline ends. The CDR3 length is 13 residues. Here the CDR3 reads CASSPHGRPEAFF. The CDR3 coding sequence is TGTGCCAGCAGCCCCCACGGCCGCCCCGAAGCTTTCTTT.

CDR3 residues: CASSSAPIDRGYVNYGGYTF. CDR3 nucleotides: TGTGCCAGCTCATCCGCCCCTATCGACAGGGGATATGTTAACTATGGCGGCTACACCTTC. This chain joins TRBV18 and TRBJ1-2; 8 positions match TRBD1. Losses at the gene ends were 5 bases for V and 8 bases for J; bases not matched to a gene: 28. In germline, CDR1 is KGHSH, CDR2 LQKENI. The CDR3 spans 20 residues.

The J gene is TRBJ2-1, the V gene TRBV15; perhaps TRBD2 as D (6 bases). The ends were cut back, 1 base at V and 0 bases at J, with 10 bases in the middle. In germline, CDR1 is LNHNV, CDR2 YYDKDF (reference sequence). The CDR3 length is 16 residues. CDR3 DNA sequence: TGTGCCACCAGCAGAGTCCGCGGGACCTCCTACAATGAGCAGTTCTTC. This gives the protein CATSRVRGTSYNEQFF. Together with reference TRBV15 and TRBJ2-1, the CDR3 gives the full variable domain: DAMVIQNPRYQVTQFGKPVTLSCSQTLNHNVMYWYQQKSSQAPKLLFHYYDKDFNNEADTPDNFQSRRPNTSFCFLDIRSPGLGDTAMYLCATSRVRGTSYNEQFFGPGTRLTVL.

This clone appeared a single time. V gene TRBV4-1 combines with J gene TRBJ2-7, with D perhaps matching TRBD1 (5 bases). The germline V and J ends were trimmed by 5 bases and 7 bases, with 21 bases remaining between them. There are 15 residues in the CDR3. Germline V lookup: CDR1 MGHRA, CDR2 YSYEKL. The CDR3 spells CASSLLWQGRGEQYF. The CDR3 region has the DNA TGCGCCAGCAGCTTGTTGTGGCAGGGCAGAGGTGAGCAGTACTTC.

The rearrangement uses TRBV2 and TRBJ1-5, with 8 bases lining up with TRBD1. CDR1 SNHLY and CDR2 FYNNEI come from the germline V gene. This CDR3 has 15 amino acids. V lost 6 bases to trimming and J lost 1 base; unmatched junction nucleotides: 5. The CDR3 sequence: CASSLTGGSNQPQHF. Here the CDR3 DNA reads TGTGCCAGCAGCTTAACAGGGGGGAGCAATCAGCCCCAGCATTTT. Complete variable domain (other parts from reference TRBV2 and TRBJ1-5): EPEVTQTPSHQVTQMGQEVILRCVPISNHLYFYWYRQILGQKVEFLVSFYNNEISEKSEIFDDQFSVERPDGSNFTLKIRSTKLEDSAMYFCASSLTGGSNQPQHFGDGTRLSIL.

The gene calls are TRBV19 and TRBJ1-1; D call uncertain. This CDR3 spans 14 amino acids. V was cut by 3 bases and J by 1 base, with 9 bases left in between. CDR1 LNHDA and CDR2 SQIVND come from the germline V gene (reference sequence). This CDR3 reads CASSIRGWNTEAFF. The CDR3 DNA follows: TGTGCCAGTAGTATCCGGGGTTGGAACACTGAAGCTTTCTTT.

The V call is TRBV27, the J call TRBJ1-1; maybe TRBD1 (5 bases). From germline, CDR1 is MNHEY and CDR2 SMNVEV (reference sequence). Trimming stripped 6 bases from V and 3 bases from J, with 11 bases between. The CDR3 sequence is 13 residues long. The chain's CDR3 is CASSFGRDTEAFF. The CDR3 bases are TGTGCCAGCAGCTTTGGCAGGGACACTGAAGCTTTCTTT.

The V call is TRBV19, the J call TRBJ1-1; no reliable D call. Germline CDR1 reads LNHDA; CDR2 reads SQIVND (reference sequence). The V gene lost 6 bases and the J gene lost 4 bases, with 9 bases spanning the gap. The CDR3 covers 12 residues. The CDR3 sequence is CASRGWSTEAFF. CDR3 DNA sequence: TGTGCCAGTAGGGGATGGAGCACTGAAGCTTTCTTT.

The chain has TRBV6-1 and TRBJ1-1, with D hard to call. V dropped 0 bases and J dropped 4 bases, with 3 bases sitting between them. This CDR3 comprises 12 residues. Germline V gene sequence: CDR1 MNHNS, CDR2 SASEGT. CDR3 residues: CASSEAGTEAFF. Here the CDR3 DNA reads TGTGCCAGCAGTGAAGCAGGCACTGAAGCTTTCTTT.

The chain uses TRBV7-6 and TRBJ1-2, with D perhaps matching TRBD1 (5 bases). V lost 5 bases, J lost 7 bases, and 20 bases lay in between. Germline CDR1 is SGHVS and CDR2 is FNYEAQ. This CDR3 has 15 residues. CDR3 DNA: TGTGCCAGCAGCGGAACTCAGGGCCCTCAGTCTGGCTACACCTTC. Protein product: CASSGTQGPQSGYTF. The full variable domain, in which reference TRBV7-6 and TRBJ1-2 provide the parts outside the CDR3, is GAGVSQSPRYKVTKRGQDVALRCDPISGHVSLYWYRQALGQGPEFLTYFNYEAQQDKSGLPNDRFSAERPEGSISTLTIQRTEQRDSAMYRCASSGTQGPQSGYTFGSGTRLTVV.

The genes are TRBV10-3 and TRBJ2-1; 7 bases fit TRBD1. The germline V gene has CDR1 ENHRY and CDR2 SYGVKD. This CDR3 has 16 residues. V gave up 2 bases and J gave up 0 bases; unmatched junction bases: 4. The CDR3, as DNA: TGTGCCATCAGTGAGCCCAGGACAGGCTCCTACAATGAGCAGTTCTTC. This gives the protein CAISEPRTGSYNEQFF.